The present TCR beta chain was sequenced within a study of blood T cell repertoires in COVID-19. Overall study: The study drew acute and convalescent COVID-19 samples from the United States, Italy and Spain. PBMCs, B-cell-depleted T cells, or T cells provided the cDNA or gDNA that made up the material.

As regards this clone: An end of the junction differs from the germline gene, which may be a read error.

The CDR3 is 13 residues long. Per the germline V gene, CDR1 is SEHNR and CDR2 is FQNEAQ (reference sequence). Original processing methods: Amplified reference gene primers provided the basis for estimating nucleated cell counts. This table comes from immunoSEQ multiplex PCR, and its TCRdb copy is limited to in-frame clones, with some not included. From that table come the V and J calls and clone size; the DNA was used to work out D and trimming. This repertoire shows approximately 36,000 clones, 85% found once; its top ten account for around 4.9%. This chain links TRBV7-9 with TRBJ1-5, with a tentative D call TRBD1 (6 bases). Sequencing used peripheral blood. The TCR originated in a middle-aged man with active COVID-19. CDR3 coding DNA: TGTGCCAGCAGCCTAGCAGGGGAACAGCCCCAGCATTTT. This codes for CASSLAGEQPQHF. Full variable domain (rest looked up from reference TRBV7-9 and TRBJ1-5): DTGVSQNPRHKITKRGQNVTFRCDPISEHNRLYWYRQTLGQGPEFLTYFQNEAQLEKSRLLSDRFSAERPKGSFSTLEIQRTEQGDSAMYLCASSLAGEQPQHFGDGTRLSIL.